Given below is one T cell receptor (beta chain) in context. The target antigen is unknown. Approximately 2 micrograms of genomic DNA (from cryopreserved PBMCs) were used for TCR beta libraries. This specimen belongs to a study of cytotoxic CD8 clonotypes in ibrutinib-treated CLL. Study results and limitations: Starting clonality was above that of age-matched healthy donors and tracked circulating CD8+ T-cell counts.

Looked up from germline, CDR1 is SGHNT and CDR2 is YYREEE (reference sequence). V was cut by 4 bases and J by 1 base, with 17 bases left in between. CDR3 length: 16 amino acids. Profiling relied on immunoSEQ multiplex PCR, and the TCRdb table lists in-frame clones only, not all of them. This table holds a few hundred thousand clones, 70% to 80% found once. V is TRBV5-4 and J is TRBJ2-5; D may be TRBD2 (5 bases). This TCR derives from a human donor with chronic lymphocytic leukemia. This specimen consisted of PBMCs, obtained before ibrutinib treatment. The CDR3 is CASSPRGAAPQETQYF. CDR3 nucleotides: TGTGCCAGCAGCCCTCGCGGAGCGGCTCCCCAAGAGACCCAGTACTTC.